This T cell receptor beta chain originates from a study of T cells in Graves' hyperthyroidism and ophthalmopathy. Exclusions: uncontrolled infection, other autoimmune disease, pregnancy, lactation. RNA transcripts served as the template for amplifying TCR beta CDR3 regions. HTBI primers were used for first-round RT-PCR of the TCR CDR3. TCRdb reprocessed the multiplex PCR reads with MiXCR, giving one entry per CDR3 protein. Among 400,000 to 600,000 distinct CDR3 sequences listed, roughly 16% were seen once. The length of the CDR3 is 13 residues. V gave up 3 bases and J gave up 0 bases, with 5 bases separating them. The germline V gene has CDR1 MNHEY and CDR2 SMNVEV (reference sequence).

Sequenced: blood. V and J are TRBV27 and TRBJ1-1; D is uncertain. This TCR derives from a woman between 25 and 40 years old with Graves' ophthalmopathy. Here the CDR3 DNA reads TGTGCCAGCAGTTTTACGATGAACACTGAAGCTTTCTTT. It codes for CASSFTMNTEAFF.